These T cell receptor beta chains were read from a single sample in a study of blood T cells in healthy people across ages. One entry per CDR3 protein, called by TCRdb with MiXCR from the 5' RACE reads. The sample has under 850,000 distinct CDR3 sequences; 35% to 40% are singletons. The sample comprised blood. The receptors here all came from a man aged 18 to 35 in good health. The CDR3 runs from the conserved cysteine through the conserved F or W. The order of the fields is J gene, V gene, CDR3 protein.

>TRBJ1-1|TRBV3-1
CASSHEGLTEAFF
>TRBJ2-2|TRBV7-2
CASSPRGQENTGELFF
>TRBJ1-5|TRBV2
CASSVGAGQPQHF
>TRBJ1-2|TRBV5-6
CASSLDQGKFSYGYTF
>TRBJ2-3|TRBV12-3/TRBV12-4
CASSGTGKDTQYF
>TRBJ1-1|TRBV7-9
CASSPQGEPMNTEAFF
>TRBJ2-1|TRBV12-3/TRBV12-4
CASSFVTGGNEQFF
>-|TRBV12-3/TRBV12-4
CASSLSGGSGEQYF
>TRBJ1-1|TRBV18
CASSPRNRFETEAFF
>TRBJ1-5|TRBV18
CASSPGEDSNQPQHF
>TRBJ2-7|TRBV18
CASSRGTDNAYEQYF
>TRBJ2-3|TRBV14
CASSQVGNGPADTQYF
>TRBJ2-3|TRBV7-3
CASSLTSRGDTQYF